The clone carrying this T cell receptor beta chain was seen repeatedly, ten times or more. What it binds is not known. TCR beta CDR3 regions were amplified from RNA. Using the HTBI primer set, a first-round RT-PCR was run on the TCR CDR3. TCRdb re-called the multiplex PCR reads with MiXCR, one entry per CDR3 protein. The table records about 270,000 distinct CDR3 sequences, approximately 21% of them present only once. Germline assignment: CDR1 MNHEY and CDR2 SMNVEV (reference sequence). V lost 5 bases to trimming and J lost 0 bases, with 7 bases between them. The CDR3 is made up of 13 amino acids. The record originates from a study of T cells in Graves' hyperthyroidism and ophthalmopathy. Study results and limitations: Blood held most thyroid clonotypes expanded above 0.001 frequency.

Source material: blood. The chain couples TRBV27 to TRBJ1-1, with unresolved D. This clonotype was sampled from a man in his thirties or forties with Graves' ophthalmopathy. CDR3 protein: CASSVQMNTEAFF. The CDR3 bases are TGTGCCAGCAGTGTTCAGATGAACACTGAAGCTTTCTTT.